This T cell receptor beta chain is drawn from a study of cytomegalovirus exposure and HLA in healthy donors. The study's findings and limits: Serostatus for CMV was the only available immune exposure information.

This clone was seen a handful of times. The antigen is not known. Germline CDR1 MNHEY, CDR2 SMNVEV (reference sequence). With V trimmed by 2 bases and J by 4 bases, 7 bases remained unmatched. The CDR3 totals 17 residues. 60 Vbeta and 13 Jbeta primers were used in PCR. Measured with immunoSEQ multiplex PCR; TCRdb has only the in-frame clones, and not every one. Among some 100,000 clones, approximately 75% were seen once, and the ten largest hold 13% to 15%. This TCR was sampled from a woman in her sixties or seventies in good health and CMV-seropositive. The rearrangement joins TRBV27 to TRBJ1-3, with 11 bases aligning to TRBD1. The specimen sequenced was PBMCs. The CDR3 sequence is CASSLGDRGVFGNTIYF. CDR3 in DNA: TGTGCCAGCAGTTTAGGGGACAGGGGGGTATTCGGAAACACCATATATTTT.